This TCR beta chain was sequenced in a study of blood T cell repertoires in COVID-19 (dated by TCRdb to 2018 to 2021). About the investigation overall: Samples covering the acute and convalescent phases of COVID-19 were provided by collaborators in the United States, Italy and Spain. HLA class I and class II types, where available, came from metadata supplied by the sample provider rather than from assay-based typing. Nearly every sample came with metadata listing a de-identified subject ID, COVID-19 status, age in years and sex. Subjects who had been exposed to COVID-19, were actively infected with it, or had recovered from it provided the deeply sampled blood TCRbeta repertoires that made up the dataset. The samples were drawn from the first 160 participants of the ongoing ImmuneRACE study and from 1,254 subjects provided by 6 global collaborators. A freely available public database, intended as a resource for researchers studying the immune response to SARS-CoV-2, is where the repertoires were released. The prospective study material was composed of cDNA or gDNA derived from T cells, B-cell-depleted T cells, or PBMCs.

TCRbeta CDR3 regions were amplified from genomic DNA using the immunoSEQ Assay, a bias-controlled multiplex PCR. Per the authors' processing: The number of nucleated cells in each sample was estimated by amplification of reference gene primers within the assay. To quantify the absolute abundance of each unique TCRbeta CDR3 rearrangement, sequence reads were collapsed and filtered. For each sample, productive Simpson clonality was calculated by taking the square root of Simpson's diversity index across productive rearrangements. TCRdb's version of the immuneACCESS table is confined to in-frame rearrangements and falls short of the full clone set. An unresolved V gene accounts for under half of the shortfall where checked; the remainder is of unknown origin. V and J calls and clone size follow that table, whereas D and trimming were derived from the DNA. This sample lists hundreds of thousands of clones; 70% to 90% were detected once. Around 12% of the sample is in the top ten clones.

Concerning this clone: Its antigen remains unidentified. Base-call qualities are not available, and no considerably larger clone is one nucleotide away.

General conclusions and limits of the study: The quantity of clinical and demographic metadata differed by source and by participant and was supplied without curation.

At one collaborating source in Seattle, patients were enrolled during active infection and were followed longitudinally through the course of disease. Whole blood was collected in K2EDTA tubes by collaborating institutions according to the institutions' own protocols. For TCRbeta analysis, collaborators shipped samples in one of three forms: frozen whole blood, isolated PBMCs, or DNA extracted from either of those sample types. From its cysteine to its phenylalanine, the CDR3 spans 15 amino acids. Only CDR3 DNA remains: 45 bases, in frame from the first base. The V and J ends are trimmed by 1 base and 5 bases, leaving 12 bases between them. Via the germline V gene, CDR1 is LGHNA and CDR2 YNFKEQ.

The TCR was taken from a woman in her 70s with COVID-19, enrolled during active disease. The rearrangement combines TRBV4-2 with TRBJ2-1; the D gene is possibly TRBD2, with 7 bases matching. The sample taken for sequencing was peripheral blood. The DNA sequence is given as TGTGCCAGCAGCCAAGTCGGGGGGCCTAACAATGAGCAGTTCTTC. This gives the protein CASSQVGGPNNEQFF.